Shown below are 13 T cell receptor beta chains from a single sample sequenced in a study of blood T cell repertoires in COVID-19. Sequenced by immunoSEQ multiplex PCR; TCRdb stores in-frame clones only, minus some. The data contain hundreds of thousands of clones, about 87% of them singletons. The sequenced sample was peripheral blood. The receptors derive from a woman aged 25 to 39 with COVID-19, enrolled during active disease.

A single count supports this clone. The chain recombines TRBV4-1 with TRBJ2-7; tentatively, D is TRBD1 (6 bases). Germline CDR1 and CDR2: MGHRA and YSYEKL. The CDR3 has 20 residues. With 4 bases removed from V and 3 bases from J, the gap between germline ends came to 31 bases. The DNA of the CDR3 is TGCGCCAGCAGCCTCGACCCGACGAGGGACACTCGAGTGATTAACTACGAGCAGTACTTC. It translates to CASSLDPTRDTRVINYEQYF.

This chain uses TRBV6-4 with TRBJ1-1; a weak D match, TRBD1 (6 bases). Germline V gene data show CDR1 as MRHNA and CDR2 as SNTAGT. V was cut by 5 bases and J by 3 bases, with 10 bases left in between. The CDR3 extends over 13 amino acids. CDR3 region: CASSQDRHTEAFF. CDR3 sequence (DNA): TGTGCCAGCAGTCAGGACAGACACACTGAAGCTTTCTTT.

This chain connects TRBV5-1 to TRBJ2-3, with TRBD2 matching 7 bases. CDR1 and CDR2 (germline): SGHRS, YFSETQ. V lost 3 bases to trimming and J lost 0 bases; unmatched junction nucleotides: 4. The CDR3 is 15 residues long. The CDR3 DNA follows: TGCGCCAGCAGCTACGCTAGCGGTAGCACAGATACGCAGTATTTT. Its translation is CASSYASGSTDTQYF.

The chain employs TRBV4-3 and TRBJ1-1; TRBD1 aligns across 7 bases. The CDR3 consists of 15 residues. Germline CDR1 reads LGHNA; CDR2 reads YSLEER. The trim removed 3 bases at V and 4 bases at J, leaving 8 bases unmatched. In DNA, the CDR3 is TGCGCCAGCAGCCATTACTCGACAGGGATCACTGAAGCTTTCTTT. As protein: CASSHYSTGITEAFF.

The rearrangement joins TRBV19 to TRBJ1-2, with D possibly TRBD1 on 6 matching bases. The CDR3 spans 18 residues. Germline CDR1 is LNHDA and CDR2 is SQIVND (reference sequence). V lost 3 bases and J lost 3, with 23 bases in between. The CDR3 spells CASSIGVLRGTPDYGYTF. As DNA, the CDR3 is TGTGCCAGTAGTATCGGCGTCTTGAGGGGGACACCCGACTATGGCTACACCTTC. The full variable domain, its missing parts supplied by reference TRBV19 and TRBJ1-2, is DGGITQSPKYLFRKEGQNVTLSCEQNLNHDAMYWYRQDPGQGLRLIYYSQIVNDFQKGDIAEGYSVSREKKESFPLTVTSAQKNPTAFYLCASSIGVLRGTPDYGYTFGSGTRLTVV.

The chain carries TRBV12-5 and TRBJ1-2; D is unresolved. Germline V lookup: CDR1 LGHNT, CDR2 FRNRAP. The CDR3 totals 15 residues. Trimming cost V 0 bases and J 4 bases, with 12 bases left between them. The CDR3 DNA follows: TGTGCTAGTGGTTTGGTATATGAGAAAGTCTATGGCTACACCTTC. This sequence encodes CASGLVYEKVYGYTF.

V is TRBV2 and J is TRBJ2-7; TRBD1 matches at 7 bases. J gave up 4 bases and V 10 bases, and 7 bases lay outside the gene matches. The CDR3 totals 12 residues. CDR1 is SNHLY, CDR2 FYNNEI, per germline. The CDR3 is CANGQDSYEQYF. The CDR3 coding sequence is TGTGCCAATGGACAGGACTCTTACGAGCAGTACTTC. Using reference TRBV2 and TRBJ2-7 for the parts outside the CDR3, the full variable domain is EPEVTQTPSHQVTQMGQEVILRCVPISNHLYFYWYRQILGQKVEFLVSFYNNEISEKSEIFDDQFSVERPDGSNFTLKIRSTKLEDSAMYFCANGQDSYEQYFGPGTRLTVT.

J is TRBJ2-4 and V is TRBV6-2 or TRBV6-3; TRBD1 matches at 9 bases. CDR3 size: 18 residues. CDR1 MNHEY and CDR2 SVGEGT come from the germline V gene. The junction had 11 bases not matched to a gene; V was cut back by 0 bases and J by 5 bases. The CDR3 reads CASSYSSDGQGMENIQYF. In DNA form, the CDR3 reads TGTGCCAGCAGTTACTCGAGTGATGGACAGGGGATGGAAAACATTCAGTACTTC.

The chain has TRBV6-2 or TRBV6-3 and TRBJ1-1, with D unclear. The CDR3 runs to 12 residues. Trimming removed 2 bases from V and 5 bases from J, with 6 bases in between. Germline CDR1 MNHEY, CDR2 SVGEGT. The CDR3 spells CASSYDWTEAFF. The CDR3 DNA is TGTGCCAGCAGTTACGACTGGACTGAAGCTTTCTTT.

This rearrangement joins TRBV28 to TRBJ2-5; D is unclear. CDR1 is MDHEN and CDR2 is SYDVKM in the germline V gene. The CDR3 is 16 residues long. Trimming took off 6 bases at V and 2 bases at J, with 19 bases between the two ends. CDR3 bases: TGTGCCAGCAGATCTCTAGAGAATACCCTTCAAGAGACCCAGTACTTC. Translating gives CASRSLENTLQETQYF.

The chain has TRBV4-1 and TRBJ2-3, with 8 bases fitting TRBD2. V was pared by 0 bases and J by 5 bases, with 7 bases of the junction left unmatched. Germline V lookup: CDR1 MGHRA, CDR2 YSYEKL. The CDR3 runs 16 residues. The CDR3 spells CASSQDAGGLVDTQYF. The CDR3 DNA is TGCGCCAGCAGCCAAGATGCGGGGGGCCTAGTAGATACGCAGTATTTT.

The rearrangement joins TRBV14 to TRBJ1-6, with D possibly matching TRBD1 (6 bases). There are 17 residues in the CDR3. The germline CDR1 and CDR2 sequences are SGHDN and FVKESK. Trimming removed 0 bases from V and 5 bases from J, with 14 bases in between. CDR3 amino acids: CASSQDSDSLNNSPLHF. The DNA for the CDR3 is TGTGCCAGCAGCCAAGATTCGGACAGCCTTAATAATTCACCCCTCCACTTT.

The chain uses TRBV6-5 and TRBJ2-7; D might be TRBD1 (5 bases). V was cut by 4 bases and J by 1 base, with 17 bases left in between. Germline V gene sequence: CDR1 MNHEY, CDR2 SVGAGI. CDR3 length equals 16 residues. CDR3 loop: CASSSSLDSVSYEQYV. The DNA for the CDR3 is TGTGCCAGCAGTTCCTCCCTCGACAGTGTTTCCTACGAGCAGTACGTC.